The sequence of this T cell receptor beta chain was determined in a study of response to subunit inactivated influenza vaccine. In TCRdb, the RT-PCR reads were re-called with MiXCR into one record per CDR3 protein. The repertoire holds hundreds of thousands of distinct CDR3 sequences, with approximately 18% as singletons. The CDR3 consists of 18 residues. Losses at the gene ends were 5 bases for V and 2 bases for J; bases not matched to a gene: 13. This material consisted of PBMCs from blood, taken 5 days after vaccination. The sequence was obtained from a man between 45 and 60 years old who received an inactivated influenza vaccine. The rearrangement links TRBV12-3 or TRBV12-4 to TRBJ2-2; 8 bases line up with TRBD1. The CDR3 coding sequence is TGTGCCAGCAGTGCCCTGGGACAGGACGAACTAAACACCGGGGAGCTGTTTTTT. The encoded protein is CASSALGQDELNTGELFF.